Presented here are 21 T cell receptor beta chains from one specimen sequenced in a study of a mutant IDH1 vaccine in newly diagnosed glioma. Their target antigens are unknown. Time point of the sample: week 47, end of study. Vaccinated patients received 300 ug of mutant IDH1 20-mer peptide per dose, with topical imiquimod. The method was immunoSEQ multiplex PCR; TCRdb's version includes in-frame clones alone and lacks a portion of them. The table shows over 30,000 clones, with 85% to 90% occurring only once. The sample in question was PBMCs, obtained from a glioma patient whose treatment included an IDH1 peptide vaccine. The receptors originated from a woman in her twenties or thirties with glioma.

The chain carries TRBV5-1 and TRBJ1-4; no clear D. V was clipped by 4 bases and J by 6 bases, with 22 bases between them. This CDR3 has 17 amino acids. CDR1 is SGHRS, CDR2 YFSETQ, per germline. CDR3 sequence (DNA): TGCGCCAGCAGCCCCGCCCGGGTCAACTACGGGTATGAAAAACTGTTTTTT. As protein: CASSPARVNYGYEKLFF.

The genes are TRBV2 and TRBJ1-1; 8 nucleotides line up with TRBD1. This CDR3 is built from 14 residues. The V and J ends lost 6 bases and 6 bases, in that order; junction bases with no gene match: 9. Germline loops: CDR1 SNHLY, CDR2 FYNNEI. CDR3 amino acids: CASSGQGILAEAFF. In DNA, the CDR3 is TGTGCCAGCAGCGGACAGGGTATTTTAGCTGAAGCTTTCTTT.

The rearrangement uses TRBV28 and TRBJ1-2, with 7 bases that match TRBD1. The CDR3 spans 14 residues. V was clipped by 6 bases and J by 0 bases; unmatched bases: 4. Germline CDR1 reads MDHEN; CDR2 reads SYDVKM. CDR3 sequence (DNA): TGTGCCAGCAGAACCGGGACAGCTAACTATGGCTACACCTTC. Amino acids: CASRTGTANYGYTF.

This clone was picked up one time. This chain joins TRBV6-1 and TRBJ2-6; TRBD2 matches 7 bases. CDR1 is MNHNS and CDR2 is SASEGT in the germline V gene. V shed 8 bases, J shed 8 bases, and the junction held 3 bases outside the gene matches. This CDR3 comprises 12 residues. CDR3 DNA sequence: TGTGCCAGCGGGAGGGTGCCCAACGTCCTGACTTTC. Residues: CASGRVPNVLTF.

The chain has TRBV4-2 and TRBJ2-2, with 8 bases identical to TRBD1. The CDR3 is made up of 17 amino acids. CDR1 and CDR2 from the germline V gene are LGHNA and YNFKEQ. Trimming at V came to 1 base and at J to 0 bases, leaving 4 bases not matched to a gene. CDR3 sequence reads: CASSQVGQGPNTGELFF. Here the CDR3 DNA reads TGTGCCAGCAGCCAAGTTGGACAGGGCCCGAACACCGGGGAGCTGTTTTTT.

The CDR3 spells CASRWGPNTGELFF. The CDR3 nucleotides are TGCGCCAGCCGATGGGGGCCGAACACCGGGGAGCTGTTTTTT. The chain is built from TRBV5-1 and TRBJ2-2, with TRBD1 as a possible D gene (6 bases). The germline V and J ends were trimmed by 7 bases and 0 bases, with 10 bases remaining between them. Germline-derived CDR1 and CDR2 are SGHRS and YFSETQ. This CDR3 contains 14 residues.

In its sample, this clone was seen a few times. The rearrangement joins TRBV5-4 to TRBJ1-2; D may be TRBD1 (5 bases). There are 14 residues in the CDR3. In germline, CDR1 is SGHNT, CDR2 YYREEE (reference sequence). V lost 5 bases to trimming and J lost 8 bases, with 19 bases between them. CDR3 coding DNA: TGTGCCAGCAGTTTAGATACTCAGGGTAGCGGCTACACCTTC. It codes for CASSLDTQGSGYTF. Together with reference TRBV5-4 and TRBJ1-2, the CDR3 gives the full variable domain: ETGVTQSPTHLIKTRGQQVTLRCSSQSGHNTVSWYQQALGQGPQFIFQYYREEENGRGNFPPRFSGLQFPNYSSELNVNALELDDSALYLCASSLDTQGSGYTFGSGTRLTVV.

The V call is TRBV27, the J call TRBJ1-1; D may be TRBD1 (6 bases). This CDR3 has 13 residues. CDR1 and CDR2 from the germline V gene are MNHEY and SMNVEV (reference sequence). Trimming pared 1 base from V and 3 bases from J, leaving 6 bases between. CDR3 amino acids: CASSLYRDTEAFF. The CDR3 region has the DNA TGTGCCAGCAGTTTATACAGGGACACTGAAGCTTTCTTT.

This clone was seen only once. The chain combines TRBV11-2 with TRBJ1-2; no clear D gene. Germline CDR1 is SGHAT and CDR2 is FQNNGV. The CDR3 length is 12 residues. V lost 0 bases and J lost 6, with 5 bases in between. CDR3 in amino acids: CASSLDGNGYTF. As DNA, the CDR3 is TGTGCCAGCAGCTTAGACGGGAATGGCTACACCTTC.

The chain has TRBV19 and TRBJ2-1; 8 bases are shared with TRBD1. This CDR3 contains 13 residues. The V gene end was trimmed by 5 bases and the J gene end by 8 bases; junction bases not matched to a gene: 5. Germline lookup yields CDR1 LNHDA and CDR2 SQIVND (reference sequence). The CDR3 is CASSPGGWDEQFF. The CDR3 DNA reads as TGTGCCAGTAGTCCAGGGGGCTGGGATGAGCAGTTCTTC.

The CDR3 DNA reads as TGTGCCAGCGCTGGCTCACAGGGGTCTTACAATGAGCAGTTCTTC. Translated: CASAGSQGSYNEQFF. This sequence joins TRBV5-4 and TRBJ2-1; 7 positions match TRBD1. The CDR3 has 15 amino acids. Per germline, CDR1 SGHNT and CDR2 YYREEE (reference sequence). V dropped 7 bases and J dropped 4; count of bases not matched to a gene: 11.

The rearrangement joins TRBV4-1 to TRBJ1-2, with TRBD1 matching 8 bases. This CDR3 comprises 14 residues. From germline, CDR1 is MGHRA and CDR2 YSYEKL. Trimming took 2 bases from V and 3 from J; bases not matched to a gene: 2. This CDR3 is CASSQSQGDYGYTF. The CDR3 DNA sequence: TGCGCCAGCAGCCAATCACAGGGGGACTATGGCTACACCTTC.

This CDR3 reads CASRDRGSTEAFF. The DNA for the CDR3 is TGTGCCAGTCGAGACAGGGGAAGTACTGAAGCTTTCTTT. The chain combines TRBV19 with TRBJ1-1; the match to TRBD1 covers 8 bases. Germline assignment: CDR1 LNHDA and CDR2 SQIVND (reference sequence). After removal of 8 bases from V and 5 bases from J, the junction contained 7 bases not matched to a gene. CDR3 length: 13 residues.

J is TRBJ2-5 and V is TRBV7-2; D might be TRBD1 (5 bases). Germline V gene sequence: CDR1 SGHTA, CDR2 FQGNSA. The germline V and J ends were trimmed by 3 bases and 9 bases, with 14 bases remaining between them. This CDR3 contains 13 residues. The CDR3 protein is CASSFRGQGAQYF. In DNA, the CDR3 is TGTGCCAGCAGCTTTAGGGGCCAGGGCGCCCAGTACTTC. Full variable domain (remainder filled in from reference TRBV7-2 and TRBJ2-5): GAGVSQSPSNKVTEKGKDVELRCDPISGHTALYWYRQSLGQGLEFLIYFQGNSAPDKSGLPSDRFSAERTGGSVSTLTIQRTQQEDSAVYLCASSFRGQGAQYFGPGTRLLVL.

A few counts support this clone. The rearrangement joins TRBV7-9 to TRBJ1-2; 8 bases fit TRBD1. V gave up 5 bases and J gave up 2 bases; unmatched junction bases: 7. Germline V gene lookup returns CDR1 SEHNR and CDR2 FQNEAQ (reference sequence). The CDR3 sequence is 15 residues long. In nucleotides, the CDR3 is TGTGCCAGCAGCATCGGACAGGGAAGAAACTATGGCTACACCTTC. Its translation: CASSIGQGRNYGYTF.

The chain employs TRBV4-2 and TRBJ2-7; no definite D call. V was trimmed by 7 bases and J by 0 bases, leaving 13 bases between them. This CDR3 spans 14 amino acids. Per the germline V gene, CDR1 is LGHNA and CDR2 is YNFKEQ. This chain's CDR3 is CASMSGPNSYEQYF. In DNA, the CDR3 is TGTGCCAGCATGTCGGGCCCTAACTCCTACGAGCAGTACTTC.

The rearrangement links TRBV30 to TRBJ1-5, with TRBD1 matching 9 bases. CDR3 size: 14 residues. The germline V gene has CDR1 GTSNPN and CDR2 SVGIG (reference sequence). V was pared by 0 bases and J by 4 bases, with 1 base of the junction left unmatched. The CDR3 DNA reads TGTGCCTGGAGTGTAGGGACAGGGAATCAGCCCCAGCATTTT. Its protein product is CAWSVGTGNQPQHF.

The chain employs TRBV5-4 and TRBJ1-2; 7 bases agree with TRBD1. The CDR3 spans 16 residues. J gave up 2 bases and V 2 bases, and 9 bases lay outside the gene matches. The germline V gene encodes CDR1 SGHNT and CDR2 YYREEE (reference sequence). CDR3 in DNA: TGTGCCAGCAGCTTAGAGGGGGCGCGATCCAACTATGGCTACACCTTC. Its translation is CASSLEGARSNYGYTF.

This clone was seen just once. The genes are TRBV4-1 and TRBJ2-6; D could derive from TRBD1 or TRBD2 (5 bases each). Germline V gene data show CDR1 as MGHRA and CDR2 as YSYEKL. Trimming stripped 8 bases from V and 0 bases from J, with 23 bases between. This CDR3 is 19 amino acids long. CDR3 protein: CASLFPGASLSSGANVLTF. In DNA form, the CDR3 reads TGCGCCAGCCTTTTTCCCGGGGCAAGCCTTTCCTCTGGGGCCAACGTCCTGACTTTC.

This chain uses TRBV7-2 with TRBJ1-1, with D unclear. The CDR3 covers 15 residues. In germline, CDR1 is SGHTA, CDR2 FQGNSA. The V and J ends lost 5 bases and 2 bases respectively, with 15 bases between them. The CDR3 region has the DNA TGTGCCAGCAGCCCGAGGGTGACTTCTAACACTGAAGCTTTCTTT. This codes for CASSPRVTSNTEAFF.

In this sample, this clone turned up once. The chain is built from TRBV6-5 and TRBJ2-5, with 7 bases lining up with TRBD1. The CDR3 has 15 residues. Germline trimming cut 3 bases from V and 2 bases from J; bases unmatched to any gene: 6. Germline V gene sequence: CDR1 MNHEY, CDR2 SVGAGI. The CDR3 is CASSYNRGSQETQYF. The CDR3 DNA sequence: TGTGCCAGCAGTTATAACAGGGGAAGTCAAGAGACCCAGTACTTC.